Listed below are T cell receptor beta chains from one sample, sequenced in a study of blood T cell repertoires in COVID-19. Here immunoSEQ multiplex PCR was the method, and the copy in TCRdb shows in-frame clones only, minus some. The repertoire holds about 210,000 clones, with 85% as singletons. The source material was PBMCs or T cells enriched from blood (not recorded which). The origin of the receptors is a man between 40 and 49 years old who had recovered from COVID-19. CDR3s include the opening cysteine and the closing phenylalanine or tryptophan. D genes are given only for firm matches. The listing skips clone size in some rows; elsewhere it reads once, few, many or a size class.

V	D	J	size	DNA	CDR3
TRBV12-5	.	TRBJ1-2	once	TGTGCTAGTGGTTTGCAGGGTAGCTCTAACTATGGCTACACCTTC	CASGLQGSSNYGYTF
TRBV7-3	.	TRBJ1-6	.	TGTGCCAGCAGCTTATACCAGCGCTCACCCCTCCACTTT	CASSLYQRSPLHF
TRBV6-6	TRBD1	TRBJ2-7	.	TGTGCCAGCAGTAGGGACAGATTCTACGAGCAGTACTTC	CASSRDRFYEQYF
TRBV27	TRBD1	TRBJ1-5	.	TGTGCCAGCAGCGACATGTGGGACAGTTATCAGCCCCAGCATTTT	CASSDMWDSYQPQHF
TRBV5-1	.	TRBJ2-2	.	TGCGCCAGCAGCTTGACAGGGGAGGCCGGGGAGCTGTTTTTT	CASSLTGEAGELFF
TRBV5-1	.	TRBJ1-1	.	TGCGCCAGCAGCTCCCCTTCAGGGAACACTGAAGCTTTCTTT	CASSSPSGNTEAFF
TRBV4-1	.	TRBJ2-7	.	TGCGCCAGCAGCCCCCGCGGGGCGTACGAGCAGTACTTC	CASSPRGAYEQYF
TRBV5-1	TRBD1	TRBJ1-5	.	TGCGCCAGCAGTACAGGGGACTTAGGGAGCAATCAGCCCCAGCATTTT	CASSTGDLGSNQPQHF
TRBV6-2/TRBV6-3	.	TRBJ2-7	.	TGTGCCAGCAGTTACTCGACATGGTCAGGATTAGACGAGCAGTACTTC	CASSYSTWSGLDEQYF
TRBV6-5	.	TRBJ1-1	once	TGTGCCAGCAGTTACGGGGCGAGGACTGAAGCTTTCTTT	CASSYGARTEAFF